This T cell receptor beta chain derives from a study of cytomegalovirus exposure and HLA in healthy donors. The PCR employed 60 Vbeta primers together with 13 Jbeta primers. The method was immunoSEQ multiplex PCR; TCRdb's version includes in-frame clones alone and lacks a portion of them. The sample records about 120,000 clones, roughly four fifths being singletons. As concerns this clone: Antigen unknown.

Germline V lookup: CDR1 SGHRS, CDR2 YFSETQ. This CDR3 region has 14 residues. The V and J ends lost 2 bases and 4 bases respectively, with 12 bases between them. Findings and caveats of the study: Follow-up analysis later connected one missense variant in DCLRE1C with trimming of TCR beta V- and J-genes.

The receptor was isolated from a woman between 40 and 55 years old in good health and CMV-seropositive. Material: PBMCs. This sequence joins TRBV5-1 and TRBJ1-1; weak D call: TRBD1 (6 bases). The CDR3 sequence is CASSFNRAGTEAFF. The CDR3 DNA reads TGCGCCAGCAGCTTTAACAGGGCGGGCACTGAAGCTTTCTTT.